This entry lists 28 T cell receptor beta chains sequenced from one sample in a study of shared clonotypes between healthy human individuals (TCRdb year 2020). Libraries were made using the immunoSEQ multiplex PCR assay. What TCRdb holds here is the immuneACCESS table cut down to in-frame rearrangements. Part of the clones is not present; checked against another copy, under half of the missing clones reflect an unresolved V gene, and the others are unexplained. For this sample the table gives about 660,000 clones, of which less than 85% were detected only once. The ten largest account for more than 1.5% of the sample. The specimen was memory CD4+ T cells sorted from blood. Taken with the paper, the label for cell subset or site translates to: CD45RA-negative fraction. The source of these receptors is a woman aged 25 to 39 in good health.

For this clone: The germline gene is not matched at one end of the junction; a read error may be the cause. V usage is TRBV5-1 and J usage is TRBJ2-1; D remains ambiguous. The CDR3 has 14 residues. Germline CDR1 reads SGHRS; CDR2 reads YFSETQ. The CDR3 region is CVSRVSSSYNEQFF. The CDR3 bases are TGCGTCAGCAGAGTCTCGAGCTCCTACAATGAGCAGTTCTTC.

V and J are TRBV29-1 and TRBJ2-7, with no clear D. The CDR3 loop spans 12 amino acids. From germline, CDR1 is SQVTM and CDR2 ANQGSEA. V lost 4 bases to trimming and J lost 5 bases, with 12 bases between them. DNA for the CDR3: TGCAGCGTTGTTATAAATGGGGACGAGCAGTACTTC. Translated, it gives CSVVINGDEQYF.

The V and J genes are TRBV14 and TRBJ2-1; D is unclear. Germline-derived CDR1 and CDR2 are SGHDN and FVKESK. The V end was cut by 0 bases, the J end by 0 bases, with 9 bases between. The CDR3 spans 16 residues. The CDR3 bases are TGTGCCAGCAGCCAAGAACTGCAGAGCTCCTACAATGAGCAGTTCTTC. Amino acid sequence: CASSQELQSSYNEQFF. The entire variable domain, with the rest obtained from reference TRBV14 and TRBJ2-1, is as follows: EAGVTQFPSHSVIEKGQTVTLRCDPISGHDNLYWYRRVMGKEIKFLLHFVKESKQDESGMPNNRFLAERTGGTYSTLKVQPAELEDSGVYFCASSQELQSSYNEQFFGPGTRLTVL.

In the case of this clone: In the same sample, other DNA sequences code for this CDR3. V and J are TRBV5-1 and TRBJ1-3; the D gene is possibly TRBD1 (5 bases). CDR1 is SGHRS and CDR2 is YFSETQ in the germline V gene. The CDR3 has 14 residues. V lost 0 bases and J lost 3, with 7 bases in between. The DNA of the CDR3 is TGCGCCAGCAGCTTGGGGGACGGTGGAAACACCATATATTTT. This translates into CASSLGDGGNTIYF.

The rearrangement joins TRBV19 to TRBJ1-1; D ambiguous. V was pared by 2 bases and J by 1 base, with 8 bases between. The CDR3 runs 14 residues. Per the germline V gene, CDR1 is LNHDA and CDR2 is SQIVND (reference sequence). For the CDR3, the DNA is TGTGCCAGTAGTATATGGCAGAAGAACACTGAAGCTTTCTTT. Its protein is CASSIWQKNTEAFF.

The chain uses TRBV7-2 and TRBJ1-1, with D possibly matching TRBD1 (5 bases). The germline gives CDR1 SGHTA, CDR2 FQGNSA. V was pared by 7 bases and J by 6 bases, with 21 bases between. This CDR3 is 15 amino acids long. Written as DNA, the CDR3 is TGTGCCAGCACAACTTATAATGGGGGACCCGCTGAAGCTTTCTTT. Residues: CASTTYNGGPAEAFF. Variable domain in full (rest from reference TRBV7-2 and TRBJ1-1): GAGVSQSPSNKVTEKGKDVELRCDPISGHTALYWYRQSLGQGLEFLIYFQGNSAPDKSGLPSDRFSAERTGGSVSTLTIQRTQQEDSAVYLCASTTYNGGPAEAFFGQGTRLTVV.

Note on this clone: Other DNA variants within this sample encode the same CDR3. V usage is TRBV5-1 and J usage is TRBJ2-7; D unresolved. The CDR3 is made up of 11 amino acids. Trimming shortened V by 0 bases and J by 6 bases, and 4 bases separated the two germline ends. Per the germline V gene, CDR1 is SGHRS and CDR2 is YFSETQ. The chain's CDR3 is CASSLGPEQYF. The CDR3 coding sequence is TGCGCCAGCAGCTTGGGCCCCGAGCAGTACTTC.

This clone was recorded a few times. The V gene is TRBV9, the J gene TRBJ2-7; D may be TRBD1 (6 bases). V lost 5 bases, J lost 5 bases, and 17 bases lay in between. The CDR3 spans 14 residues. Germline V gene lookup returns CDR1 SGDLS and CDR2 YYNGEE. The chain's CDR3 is CASSRTAGHHEQYF. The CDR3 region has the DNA TGTGCCAGCAGTCGGACAGCCGGGCATCACGAGCAGTACTTC.

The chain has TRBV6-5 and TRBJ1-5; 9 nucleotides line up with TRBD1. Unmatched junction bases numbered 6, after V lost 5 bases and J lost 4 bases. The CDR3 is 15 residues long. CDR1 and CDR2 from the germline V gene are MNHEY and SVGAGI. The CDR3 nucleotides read TGTGCCAGCAGTGGGGGGACAGGGCGAAATCAGCCCCAGCATTTT. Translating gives CASSGGTGRNQPQHF.

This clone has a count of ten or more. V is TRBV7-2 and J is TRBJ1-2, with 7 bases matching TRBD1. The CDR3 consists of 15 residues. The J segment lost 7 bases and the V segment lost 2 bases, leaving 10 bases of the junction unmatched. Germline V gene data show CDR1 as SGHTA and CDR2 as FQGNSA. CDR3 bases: TGTGCCAGCAGCTTATCCATTACAGGGGCGAGTGGCTACACCTTC. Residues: CASSLSITGASGYTF.

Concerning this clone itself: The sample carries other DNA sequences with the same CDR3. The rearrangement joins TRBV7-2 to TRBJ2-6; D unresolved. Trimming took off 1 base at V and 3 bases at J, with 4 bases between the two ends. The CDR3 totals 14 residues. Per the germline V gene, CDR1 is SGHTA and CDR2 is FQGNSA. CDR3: CASSLGGGANVLTF. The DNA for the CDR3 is TGTGCCAGCAGCTTAGGCGGTGGGGCCAACGTCCTGACTTTC. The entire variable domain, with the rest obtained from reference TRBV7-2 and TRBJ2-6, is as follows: GAGVSQSPSNKVTEKGKDVELRCDPISGHTALYWYRQSLGQGLEFLIYFQGNSAPDKSGLPSDRFSAERTGGSVSTLTIQRTQQEDSAVYLCASSLGGGANVLTFGAGSRLTVL.

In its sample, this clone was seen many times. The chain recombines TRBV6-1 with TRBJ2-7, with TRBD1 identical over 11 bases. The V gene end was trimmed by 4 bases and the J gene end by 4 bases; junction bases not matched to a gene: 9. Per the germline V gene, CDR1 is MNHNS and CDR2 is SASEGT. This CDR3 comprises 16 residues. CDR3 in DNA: TGTGCCAGCAGTGTTCTACGGACAGGGGGCTATTACGAGCAGTACTTC. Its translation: CASSVLRTGGYYEQYF.

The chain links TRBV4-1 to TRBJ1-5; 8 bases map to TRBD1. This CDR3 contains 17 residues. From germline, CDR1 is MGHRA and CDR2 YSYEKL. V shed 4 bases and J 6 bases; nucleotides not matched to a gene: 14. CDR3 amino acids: CASSRRFETGDFQPQHF. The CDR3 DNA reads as TGCGCCAGCAGCCGAAGGTTCGAGACAGGGGATTTTCAGCCCCAGCATTTT.

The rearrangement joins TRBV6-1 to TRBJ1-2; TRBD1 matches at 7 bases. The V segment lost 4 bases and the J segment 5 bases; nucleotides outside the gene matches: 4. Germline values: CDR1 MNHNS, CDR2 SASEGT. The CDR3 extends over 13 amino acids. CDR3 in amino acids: CASSALGQYGYTF. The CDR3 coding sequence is TGTGCCAGCAGTGCACTGGGACAGTATGGCTACACCTTC.

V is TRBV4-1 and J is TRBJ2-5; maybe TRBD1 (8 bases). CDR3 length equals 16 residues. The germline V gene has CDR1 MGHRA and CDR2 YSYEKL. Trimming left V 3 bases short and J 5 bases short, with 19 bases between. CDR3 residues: CASSHLQGGDGETQYF. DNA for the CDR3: TGCGCCAGCAGCCACCTACAGGGGGGGGACGGGGAGACCCAGTACTTC.

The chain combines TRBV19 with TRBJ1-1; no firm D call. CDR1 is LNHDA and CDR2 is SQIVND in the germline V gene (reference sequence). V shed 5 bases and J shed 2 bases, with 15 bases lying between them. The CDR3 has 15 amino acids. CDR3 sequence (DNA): TGTGCCAGTAGTCACGGGCCCGCTGATAACACTGAAGCTTTCTTT. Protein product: CASSHGPADNTEAFF.

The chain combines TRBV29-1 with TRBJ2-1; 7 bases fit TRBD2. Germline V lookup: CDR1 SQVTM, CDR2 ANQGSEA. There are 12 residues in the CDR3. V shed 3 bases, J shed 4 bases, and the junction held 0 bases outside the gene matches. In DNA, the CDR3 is TGCAGCGTTGATAGCGGGTACAATGAGCAGTTCTTC. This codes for CSVDSGYNEQFF.

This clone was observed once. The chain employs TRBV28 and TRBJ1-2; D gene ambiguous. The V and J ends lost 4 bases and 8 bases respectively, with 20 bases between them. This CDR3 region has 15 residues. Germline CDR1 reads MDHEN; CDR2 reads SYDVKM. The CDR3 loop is CASSSGLRGPPGYTF. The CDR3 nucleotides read TGTGCCAGCAGTTCCGGACTTAGAGGGCCGCCGGGCTACACCTTC.

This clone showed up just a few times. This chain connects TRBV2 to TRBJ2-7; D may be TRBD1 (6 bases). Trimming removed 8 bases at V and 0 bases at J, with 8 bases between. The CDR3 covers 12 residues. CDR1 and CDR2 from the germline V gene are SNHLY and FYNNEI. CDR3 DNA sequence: TGTGCCAGCGGACAGCTCTCCTACGAGCAGTACTTC. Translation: CASGQLSYEQYF.

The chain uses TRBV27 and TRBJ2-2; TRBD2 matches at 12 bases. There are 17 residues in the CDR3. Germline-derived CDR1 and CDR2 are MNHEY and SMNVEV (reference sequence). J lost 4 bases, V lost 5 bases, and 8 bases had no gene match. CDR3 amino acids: CASSRRLAGEGTGELFF. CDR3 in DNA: TGTGCCAGCAGTCGAAGACTAGCGGGAGAAGGCACCGGGGAGCTGTTTTTT.

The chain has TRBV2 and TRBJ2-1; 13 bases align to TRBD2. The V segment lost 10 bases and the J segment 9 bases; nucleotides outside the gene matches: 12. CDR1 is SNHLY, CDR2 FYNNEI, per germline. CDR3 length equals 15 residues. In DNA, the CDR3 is TGTGCCACAAAGATACTAGCGGGAGGGTCGGGTGAGCAGTTCTTC. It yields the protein CATKILAGGSGEQFF.

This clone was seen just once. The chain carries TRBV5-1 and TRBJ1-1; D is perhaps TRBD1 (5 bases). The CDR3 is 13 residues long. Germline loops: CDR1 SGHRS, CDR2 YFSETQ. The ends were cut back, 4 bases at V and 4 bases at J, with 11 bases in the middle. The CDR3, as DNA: TGCGCCAGCAGCCGGGACGGGGGCACTGAAGCTTTCTTT. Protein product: CASSRDGGTEAFF.

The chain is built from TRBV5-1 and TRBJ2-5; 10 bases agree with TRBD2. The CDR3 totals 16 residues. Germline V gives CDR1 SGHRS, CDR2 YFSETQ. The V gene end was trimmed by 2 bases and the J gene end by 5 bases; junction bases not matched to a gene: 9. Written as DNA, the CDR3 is TGCGCCAGCAGCTTCACTAGCGGGACTGGTTCGGAGACCCAGTACTTC. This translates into CASSFTSGTGSETQYF.

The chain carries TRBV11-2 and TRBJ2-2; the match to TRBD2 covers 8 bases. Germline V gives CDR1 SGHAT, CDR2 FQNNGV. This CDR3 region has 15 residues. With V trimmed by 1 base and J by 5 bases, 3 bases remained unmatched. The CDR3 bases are TGTGCCAGCAGCTTAGCGGGAGGGCGGACCGGGGAGCTGTTTTTT. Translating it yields CASSLAGGRTGELFF.

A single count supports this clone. The CDR3: CASSYLAGGPHEQFF. The DNA of the CDR3 is TGTGCCAGCAGCTATCTAGCGGGAGGGCCCCATGAGCAGTTCTTC. The V and J genes are TRBV7-8 and TRBJ2-1; 12 bases line up with TRBD2. The J segment lost 8 bases and the V segment lost 4 bases, leaving 6 bases of the junction unmatched. The CDR3 is 15 residues long. CDR1 SGHVS and CDR2 FQNEAQ come from the germline V gene.

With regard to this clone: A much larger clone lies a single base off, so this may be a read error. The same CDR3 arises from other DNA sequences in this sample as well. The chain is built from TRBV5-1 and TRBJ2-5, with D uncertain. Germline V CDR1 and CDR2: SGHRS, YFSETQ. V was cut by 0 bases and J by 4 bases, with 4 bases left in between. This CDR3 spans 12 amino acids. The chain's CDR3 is CASSLDGETQYF. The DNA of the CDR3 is TGCGCCAGCAGCTTGGATGGAGAGACCCAGTACTTC.

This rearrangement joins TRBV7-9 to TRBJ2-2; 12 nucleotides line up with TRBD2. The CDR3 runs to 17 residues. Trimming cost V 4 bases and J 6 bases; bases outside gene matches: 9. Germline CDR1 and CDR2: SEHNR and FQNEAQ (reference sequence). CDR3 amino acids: CASSSRLAGVGAGELFF. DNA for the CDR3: TGTGCCAGCAGCTCTCGACTAGCGGGAGTAGGTGCCGGGGAGCTGTTTTTT.

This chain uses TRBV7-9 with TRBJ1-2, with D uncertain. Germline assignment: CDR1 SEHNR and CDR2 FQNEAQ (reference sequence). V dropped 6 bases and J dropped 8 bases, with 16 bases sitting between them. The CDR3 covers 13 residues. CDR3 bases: TGTGCCAGCAGGCCGGGAGCCTCCTGGGGCTACACCTTC. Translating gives CASRPGASWGYTF. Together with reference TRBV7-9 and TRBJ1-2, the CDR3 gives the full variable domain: DTGVSQNPRHKITKRGQNVTFRCDPISEHNRLYWYRQTLGQGPEFLTYFQNEAQLEKSRLLSDRFSAERPKGSFSTLEIQRTEQGDSAMYLCASRPGASWGYTFGSGTRLTVV.